This TCR beta chain was observed in a study of blood T cells in healthy people across ages. With a J-beta primer mix and a sample-barcoded 5' primer, a second PCR ran about 7 to 12 cycles. TCRdb reanalysed the 5' RACE reads using MiXCR and keeps one entry per CDR3 protein. Here the sample spans approximately 810,000 distinct CDR3 sequences, roughly 34% being singletons. V was cut by 2 bases and J by 7 bases, with 12 bases left in between. This CDR3 spans 14 amino acids. Germline V gene data show CDR1 as LNHDA and CDR2 as SQIVND (reference sequence). Sequencing input: blood. The sequence was obtained from a man younger than 35 in good health. J is TRBJ1-5 and V is TRBV19; D gene unclear. This CDR3 reads CASSIQAFGQPQHF. CDR3 DNA: TGTGCCAGTAGTATACAGGCCTTCGGACAGCCCCAGCATTTT.